This T cell receptor (beta chain) originates from a study of T cell responses to AZD1222 COVID-19 vaccine. This clone has just one count. The CDR3 has 17 residues. Assay: immunoSEQ multiplex PCR; the TCRdb copy retains only in-frame clones and omits some. The sample records 150,000 or so clones, 88% being singletons. The TCR sequence derives from an adult in good health. This chain connects TRBV21-1 to TRBJ2-7; TRBD1 was called by the table and not checked on the DNA. TRBV21-1 is a listed pseudogene. Sequences were derived from peripheral blood, sampled on day 0 of AZD1222 vaccination. The DNA of the CDR3 is TGTGCCAGCAGCAAAAAGCCCTGGACAGGGAAGGGCTACGAGCAGTACTTC. It encodes CASSKKPWTGKGYEQYF.